Presented here are 22 T cell receptor beta chains from one specimen sequenced in a study of blood T cell repertoires in COVID-19. The repertoire was sequenced with immunoSEQ multiplex PCR; TCRdb's copy has only in-frame clones and lacks some. The repertoire consists of approximately 300,000 clones, with 75% to 95% occurring once and the leading ten covering around 6.8%. Sequencing used peripheral blood. These receptors originate from a woman aged 25 to 39 with COVID-19, enrolled during active disease.

This chain uses TRBV30 with TRBJ2-1, with TRBD2 as a possible D gene (5 bases). The CDR3 runs 14 residues. V was shortened by 0 bases and J by 3 bases, with 9 bases between the two germline ends. The germline V gene encodes CDR1 GTSNPN and CDR2 SVGIG (reference sequence). CDR3 coding DNA: TGTGCCTGGAGTGTATTGGACTTCTACAATGAGCAGTTCTTC. Translated: CAWSVLDFYNEQFF.

In DNA, the CDR3 is TGTGCCAGCAGCTTCGGACTAGCGTCGTCAGAGACCCAGTACTTC. This translates into CASSFGLASSETQYF. V usage is TRBV5-6 and J usage is TRBJ2-5; 9 nucleotides agree with TRBD2. CDR3 length: 15 residues. J lost 4 bases, V lost 2 bases, and 6 bases had no gene match. Germline V CDR1 and CDR2: SGHDT, YYEEEE. Supplemented by reference TRBV5-6 and TRBJ2-5, the full variable domain reads DAGVTQSPTHLIKTRGQQVTLRCSPKSGHDTVSWYQQALGQGPQFIFQYYEEEERQRGNFPDRFSGHQFPNYSSELNVNALLLGDSALYLCASSFGLASSETQYFGPGTRLLVL.

The chain has TRBV29-1 and TRBJ2-1, with TRBD2 identical over 12 bases. V lost 6 bases and J lost 7; bases outside the gene matches: 7. CDR3 length equals 14 residues. Germline V gives CDR1 SQVTM, CDR2 ANQGSEA. The CDR3 region has the DNA TGCAGCGTGGAGGGACTAGCGGGTATGAATGAGCAGTTCTTC. Residues: CSVEGLAGMNEQFF.

J is TRBJ2-1 and V is TRBV7-9; possibly TRBD1 for D (6 bases). This CDR3 comprises 18 residues. V lost 5 bases and J 5 bases, leaving 25 bases between the germline ends. Germline-derived CDR1 and CDR2 are SEHNR and FQNEAQ (reference sequence). The CDR3 is CASSLKIQPGQWDNEQFF. CDR3 bases: TGTGCCAGCAGCCTCAAGATCCAACCGGGACAATGGGACAATGAGCAGTTCTTC.

The gene calls are TRBV5-1 and TRBJ2-7; TRBD2 matches 8 bases. Trimming removed 1 base from V and 5 bases from J; junction bases left unmatched: 11. The CDR3 has 16 residues. The germline CDR1 and CDR2 sequences are SGHRS and YFSETQ. The CDR3 DNA reads TGCGCCAGCAGCTTGAGTCTGGGGACTAGTCCCCACGAGCAGTACTTC. Translated: CASSLSLGTSPHEQYF. The full variable domain, completed using reference TRBV5-1 and TRBJ2-7, is KAGVTQTPRYLIKTRGQQVTLSCSPISGHRSVSWYQQTPGQGLQFLFEYFSETQRNKGNFPGRFSGRQFSNSRSEMNVSTLELGDSALYLCASSLSLGTSPHEQYFGPGTRLTVT.

This sequence joins TRBV7-3 and TRBJ2-5; 7 bases are a match to TRBD1. Germline CDR1 reads SGHTA; CDR2 reads FQGTGA. This CDR3 has 15 residues. The V gene end was trimmed by 4 bases and the J gene end by 4 bases; junction bases not matched to a gene: 9. This CDR3 reads CASSSRQGPRETQYF. CDR3 DNA sequence: TGTGCCAGCAGCTCCCGACAGGGCCCTAGAGAGACCCAGTACTTC.

The genes are TRBV7-2 and TRBJ2-7; TRBD2 matches at 12 bases. Germline CDR1 is SGHTA and CDR2 is FQGNSA. This CDR3 comprises 18 residues. The V gene end was trimmed by 3 bases and the J gene end by 3 bases; junction bases not matched to a gene: 12. CDR3 nucleotide sequence: TGTGCCAGCAGCTTCCTAGCGGGAGGGCCGGTGAGGGGCTACGAGCAGTACTTC. Its protein product is CASSFLAGGPVRGYEQYF. The complete variable domain, with remaining parts taken from reference TRBV7-2 and TRBJ2-7, reads GAGVSQSPSNKVTEKGKDVELRCDPISGHTALYWYRQSLGQGLEFLIYFQGNSAPDKSGLPSDRFSAERTGGSVSTLTIQRTQQEDSAVYLCASSFLAGGPVRGYEQYFGPGTRLTVT.

This chain connects TRBV24-1 to TRBJ2-5; 12 nucleotides align to TRBD2. V lost 0 bases to trimming and J lost 3 bases; unmatched junction nucleotides: 1. Germline V gene lookup returns CDR1 KGHDR and CDR2 SFDVKD. This CDR3 is 16 amino acids long. The CDR3 DNA reads as TGTGCCACCAGTGATTTGAGACTAGCGGGAGAAGAGACCCAGTACTTC. Residues: CATSDLRLAGEETQYF.

This chain joins TRBV5-1 and TRBJ2-3; possibly TRBD2 for D (5 bases). The CDR3 loop spans 16 amino acids. Between the trimmed V and J ends, which lost 0 bases and 5 bases, there was a span of 16 bases. CDR1 is SGHRS and CDR2 is YFSETQ in the germline V gene. CDR3 loop: CASSLAGGSGIDTQYF. The DNA for the CDR3 is TGCGCCAGCAGCTTGGCCGGTGGCTCCGGGATAGATACGCAGTATTTT.

CDR3 coding DNA: TGTGCCAGCAGTAGCGGCCAGCCCCAGCATTTT. It is translated as CASSSGQPQHF. This sequence joins TRBV2 and TRBJ1-5, with D uncertain. The CDR3 has 11 residues. V was trimmed by 5 bases and J by 7 bases, leaving 6 bases between them. Germline CDR1 is SNHLY and CDR2 is FYNNEI.

This chain connects TRBV10-3 to TRBJ1-5; D gene unclear. CDR1 is ENHRY, CDR2 SYGVKD, per germline. V dropped 0 bases and J dropped 3 bases, with 9 bases sitting between them. There are 15 residues in the CDR3. This chain's CDR3 is CAISESRADNQPQHF. The CDR3 DNA is TGTGCCATCAGTGAGTCGAGGGCAGACAATCAGCCCCAGCATTTT.

The genes are TRBV5-4 and TRBJ1-1; D is unclear. Germline loops: CDR1 SGHNT, CDR2 YYREEE (reference sequence). This CDR3 region has 11 residues. V lost 0 bases and J 8 bases, leaving 5 bases between the germline ends. For the CDR3, the DNA is TGTGCCAGCAGCTTGGGCCAGGAAGCTTTCTTT. Translation: CASSLGQEAFF. The whole variable domain, filled in from reference TRBV5-4 and TRBJ1-1, reads ETGVTQSPTHLIKTRGQQVTLRCSSQSGHNTVSWYQQALGQGPQFIFQYYREEENGRGNFPPRFSGLQFPNYSSELNVNALELDDSALYLCASSLGQEAFFGQGTRLTVV.

V usage is TRBV5-1 and J usage is TRBJ2-1, with TRBD2 identical over 9 bases. The CDR3 spans 17 residues. With V trimmed by 0 bases and J by 1 base, 5 bases remained unmatched. The germline gives CDR1 SGHRS, CDR2 YFSETQ. CDR3 region: CASSLVGTSFSYNEQFF. CDR3 coding DNA: TGCGCCAGCAGCTTGGTTGGGACTAGCTTTTCCTACAATGAGCAGTTCTTC.

The gene calls are TRBV13 and TRBJ1-2; D uncertain. CDR3 length: 13 amino acids. V lost 5 bases and J lost 5, with 12 bases in between. The germline V gene has CDR1 PRHDT and CDR2 FYEKMQ (reference sequence). Written as DNA, the CDR3 is TGTGCCAGCAGCCCCCGCGGGGAATATGGCTACACCTTC. Translated: CASSPRGEYGYTF.

This clone has a handful of counts. This chain links TRBV19 with TRBJ1-6, with a possible D match to TRBD1 (5 bases). The length of the CDR3 is 15 residues. Looked up from germline, CDR1 is LNHDA and CDR2 is SQIVND (reference sequence). V was pared by 10 bases and J by 8 bases, with 21 bases between. This CDR3 is CATRRSGARDSPLHF. CDR3 nucleotide sequence: TGTGCCACTAGGCGTAGCGGGGCACGAGATTCACCCCTCCACTTT.

The chain uses TRBV30 and TRBJ2-6, with D possibly TRBD1 on 6 matching bases. Trimming cost V 5 bases and J 0 bases, with 17 bases left between them. Germline values: CDR1 GTSNPN, CDR2 SVGIG (reference sequence). CDR3 size: 17 residues. For the CDR3, the DNA is TGTGCCTGGTCCCCGGACAGAGGGTTCTCTGGGGCCAACGTCCTGACTTTC. This sequence encodes CAWSPDRGFSGANVLTF. The full variable domain, in which reference TRBV30 and TRBJ2-6 provide the parts outside the CDR3, is SQTIHQWPATLVQPVGSPLSLECTVEGTSNPNLYWYRQAAGRGLQLLFYSVGIGQISSEVPQNLSASRPQDRQFILSSKKLLLSDSGFYLCAWSPDRGFSGANVLTFGAGSRLTVL.

V and J are TRBV12-3 or TRBV12-4 and TRBJ2-7; 11 bases are shared with TRBD2. The CDR3 loop spans 13 amino acids. The ends lost 8 bases at V and 5 bases at J; junction bases unmatched: 5. Here the CDR3 reads CASSLAGGHEQYF. The CDR3 region has the DNA TGTGCCAGCTCCCTAGCGGGAGGACACGAGCAGTACTTC.

This clone was seen only a few times. The J gene is TRBJ2-1, the V gene TRBV6-2 or TRBV6-3, with 13 bases identical to TRBD2. The V segment lost 5 bases and the J segment 3 bases; nucleotides outside the gene matches: 10. The CDR3 contains 18 residues. Germline-derived CDR1 and CDR2 are MNHEY and SVGEGT. The CDR3 loop reads CASSNGLAGEAFYNEQFF. The CDR3 DNA sequence: TGTGCCAGCAGTAACGGACTAGCGGGAGAGGCCTTCTACAATGAGCAGTTCTTC.

The chain couples TRBV5-6 to TRBJ2-1; D remains ambiguous. V was cut by 1 base and J by 3 bases, with 14 bases left in between. The CDR3 runs 16 residues. Germline V lookup: CDR1 SGHDT, CDR2 YYEEEE. Here the CDR3 reads CASSLQEVGGYNEQFF. Written as DNA, the CDR3 is TGTGCCAGCAGCTTGCAAGAGGTTGGCGGCTACAATGAGCAGTTCTTC.

The chain is built from TRBV30 and TRBJ2-7; 9 nucleotides match TRBD2. Trimming removed 0 bases from V and 2 bases from J; junction bases left unmatched: 11. The germline CDR1 and CDR2 sequences are GTSNPN and SVGIG (reference sequence). The CDR3 has 17 residues. The CDR3 spells CAWSVLTRLAGPYEQYF. The DNA for the CDR3 is TGTGCCTGGAGTGTCCTTACTCGCCTAGCGGGACCCTACGAGCAGTACTTC.

This rearrangement joins TRBV7-9 to TRBJ2-7, with TRBD1 as a possible D gene (5 bases). The germline V and J ends were trimmed by 4 bases and 0 bases, with 10 bases remaining between them. Germline-derived CDR1 and CDR2 are SEHNR and FQNEAQ (reference sequence). CDR3 length equals 14 residues. CDR3 sequence: CASSSADSSYEQYF. In DNA form, the CDR3 reads TGTGCCAGCAGCTCAGCCGACAGCTCCTACGAGCAGTACTTC.

This clone was detected once. The chain has TRBV7-8 and TRBJ1-1; D is undetermined. CDR1 is SGHVS and CDR2 is FQNEAQ in the germline V gene. The germline V and J ends were trimmed by 0 bases and 1 base, with 15 bases remaining between them. The CDR3 contains 17 residues. CDR3 bases: TGTGCCAGCAGCTTAGCGGGAGGGATTCTTGGGAACACTGAAGCTTTCTTT. Amino acids: CASSLAGGILGNTEAFF.